A single sample is the source of the 24 T cell receptor beta chains below, sequenced in a study of identifying expanded T cells in peripheral blood. The table came from immunoSEQ multiplex PCR; TCRdb's copy has only in-frame clones and leaves some out. The sample lists more than 75,000 clones; around 87% were seen once. The sample comprised blood. These receptors originate from a person between 18 and 75 years old in good health.

The gene calls are TRBV18 and TRBJ2-3; maybe TRBD1 (5 bases). Germline V gene lookup returns CDR1 KGHSH and CDR2 LQKENI. The CDR3 covers 13 residues. Trimming took 3 bases from V and 4 from J, leaving 8 bases between them. This chain's CDR3 is CASSPPGSDTQYF. CDR3 bases: TGTGCCAGCTCACCCCCAGGGTCAGATACGCAGTATTTT.

This clone was detected once. V and J are TRBV6-5 and TRBJ1-5; possibly TRBD1 for D (5 bases). The CDR3 loop spans 14 amino acids. Germline CDR1 MNHEY, CDR2 SVGAGI. Trimming pared 5 bases from V and 4 bases from J, leaving 12 bases between. The CDR3 region is CASSRRRTNQPQHF. Written as DNA, the CDR3 is TGTGCCAGCAGTCGACGACGGACAAATCAGCCCCAGCATTTT.

The chain couples TRBV6-1 to TRBJ1-6; no definite D call. V shed 3 bases and J shed 5 bases, with 5 bases lying between them. CDR3 length equals 13 residues. CDR1 and CDR2 (germline): MNHNS, SASEGT. This CDR3 is CASSEYDNSPLHF. The CDR3 DNA reads as TGTGCCAGCAGTGAGTACGATAATTCACCCCTCCACTTT.

The chain carries TRBV4-3 and TRBJ1-2; 11 bases map to TRBD1. Germline CDR1 reads LGHNA; CDR2 reads YSLEER. There are 18 residues in the CDR3. The V segment lost 4 bases and the J segment 4 bases; nucleotides outside the gene matches: 14. As DNA, the CDR3 is TGCGCCAGCAGCCTTCACGGGACAGGGGGAAGTAAGGGCTATGGCTACACCTTC. Translation: CASSLHGTGGSKGYGYTF.

The chain uses TRBV11-2 and TRBJ2-5; no clear D gene. Trimming took off 5 bases at V and 4 bases at J, with 14 bases between the two ends. The CDR3 is 14 residues long. Per germline, CDR1 SGHAT and CDR2 FQNNGV. The CDR3 reads CASSLTNWRETQYF. CDR3 DNA sequence: TGTGCCAGCAGCCTTACTAACTGGAGAGAGACCCAGTACTTC. Using reference TRBV11-2 and TRBJ2-5 for the parts outside the CDR3, the full variable domain is EAGVAQSPRYKIIEKRQSVAFWCNPISGHATLYWYQQILGQGPKLLIQFQNNGVVDDSQLPKDRFSAERLKGVDSTLKIQPAKLEDSAVYLCASSLTNWRETQYFGPGTRLLVL.

This clone showed up just once. The chain employs TRBV2 and TRBJ1-5; 8 positions agree with TRBD1. CDR1 is SNHLY and CDR2 is FYNNEI in the germline V gene. J lost 8 bases, V lost 0 bases, and 12 bases had no gene match. This CDR3 has 17 amino acids. The CDR3 sequence: CASSEARTGKGSEPQHF. The CDR3 nucleotides read TGTGCCAGCAGTGAAGCGCGGACAGGGAAGGGTTCGGAGCCCCAGCATTTT.

Details on this clone: One end of the junction fails to match germline, which may point to a read error. CDR3 protein: CATGQGSHEQYF. DNA of the CDR3: TGTGCCACCGGACAGGGCTCCCACGAGCAGTACTTC. The chain is built from TRBV10-3 and TRBJ2-7, with 8 bases fitting TRBD1. The CDR3 totals 12 residues. Germline lookup yields CDR1 ENHRY and CDR2 SYGVKD.

The chain combines TRBV19 with TRBJ2-7; D ambiguous. Germline V gives CDR1 LNHDA, CDR2 SQIVND (reference sequence). CDR3 size: 16 residues. Trimming took 3 bases from V and 4 from J, leaving 19 bases between them. The CDR3 is CASSMVGIPIEYEQYF. The CDR3 DNA sequence: TGTGCCAGTAGTATGGTTGGGATCCCGATTGAATACGAGCAGTACTTC.

The chain recombines TRBV6-5 with TRBJ2-1; D is uncertain. CDR1 and CDR2 from the germline V gene are MNHEY and SVGAGI. The V end was cut by 6 bases, the J end by 6 bases, with 9 bases between. This CDR3 has 12 residues. The DNA for the CDR3 is TGTGCCAGCAGCCAACGAGGCAATGAGCAGTTCTTC. Its protein is CASSQRGNEQFF.

The chain joins TRBV6-5 to TRBJ2-5; 7 bases line up with TRBD2. V dropped 0 bases and J dropped 4; count of bases not matched to a gene: 8. CDR1 is MNHEY, CDR2 SVGAGI, per germline. The CDR3 contains 16 residues. This chain's CDR3 is CASSYSSGTEGETQYF. The DNA for the CDR3 is TGTGCCAGCAGTTACTCGAGCGGGACCGAGGGAGAGACCCAGTACTTC.

The chain has TRBV30 and TRBJ2-3; D unresolved. This CDR3 contains 14 residues. V was clipped by 3 bases and J by 4 bases, with 14 bases between them. Germline CDR1 GTSNPN, CDR2 SVGIG (reference sequence). In nucleotides, the CDR3 is TGTGCCTGGAGGGCCCTAGGGCAGGCAGATACGCAGTATTTT. Translating it yields CAWRALGQADTQYF.

The J gene is TRBJ1-1, the V gene TRBV9; TRBD1 matches 7 bases. The length of the CDR3 is 16 residues. In germline, CDR1 is SGDLS, CDR2 YYNGEE. V shed 4 bases, J shed 3 bases, and the junction held 12 bases outside the gene matches. CDR3: CASSPRQGGTYTEAFF. In DNA form, the CDR3 reads TGTGCCAGCAGCCCGCGACAGGGAGGGACGTACACTGAAGCTTTCTTT. Based on the CDR3 plus reference TRBV9 and TRBJ1-1, the full variable domain is DSGVTQTPKHLITATGQRVTLRCSPRSGDLSVYWYQQSLDQGLQFLIQYYNGEERAKGNILERFSAQQFPDLHSELNLSSLELGDSALYFCASSPRQGGTYTEAFFGQGTRLTVV.

This clone was counted between two and nine times. The chain couples TRBV11-2 to TRBJ2-5; 8 bases fit TRBD1. The V gene end was trimmed by 5 bases and the J gene end by 1 base; junction bases not matched to a gene: 9. The length of the CDR3 is 16 residues. CDR1 is SGHAT, CDR2 FQNNGV, per germline. In DNA form, the CDR3 reads TGTGCCAGCAGCCGGACCGGACAGGGCGTCCAAGAGACCCAGTACTTC. Encoded protein: CASSRTGQGVQETQYF.

The V gene is TRBV30, the J gene TRBJ2-5; D possibly matches TRBD1 or TRBD2 (5 bases each). Germline-derived CDR1 and CDR2 are GTSNPN and SVGIG (reference sequence). Trimming removed 7 bases at V and 7 bases at J, with 13 bases between. CDR3 length equals 11 residues. The CDR3 sequence: CAFEEGRTQYF. The CDR3 nucleotides are TGTGCCTTTGAAGAGGGGCGGACCCAGTACTTC.

V and J are TRBV5-1 and TRBJ2-4; possible D gene TRBD2, 5 bases. The germline V and J ends were trimmed by 4 bases and 8 bases, with 16 bases remaining between them. Germline CDR1 is SGHRS and CDR2 is YFSETQ. This CDR3 spans 14 amino acids. The CDR3 region is CASSPTLEVDIQYF. As DNA, the CDR3 is TGCGCCAGCAGCCCAACCCTGGAGGTTGACATTCAGTACTTC.

This clone was observed once. The rearrangement links TRBV27 to TRBJ1-1; D perhaps matches TRBD1 (6 bases). The length of the CDR3 is 12 residues. Germline V gene data show CDR1 as MNHEY and CDR2 as SMNVEV (reference sequence). The ends were cut back, 6 bases at V and 5 bases at J, with 10 bases in the middle. CDR3 residues: CASSRGGTEAFF. The CDR3 DNA sequence: TGTGCCAGCAGCCGAGGGGGGACTGAAGCTTTCTTT.

This sequence joins TRBV29-1 and TRBJ1-2; no definite D call. This CDR3 is built from 13 residues. The germline V gene encodes CDR1 SQVTM and CDR2 ANQGSEA. V shed 1 base and J shed 3 bases, with 9 bases lying between them. As DNA, the CDR3 is TGCAGCGTTGAAGTGGTCGGGGACTATGGCTACACCTTC. The encoded protein is CSVEVVGDYGYTF.

The chain recombines TRBV7-2 with TRBJ2-3; the D gene is possibly TRBD1 (5 bases). The V gene's germline CDR1 is SGHTA and CDR2 FQGNSA. The CDR3 is 15 amino acids. V was pared by 4 bases and J by 0 bases, with 11 bases between. CDR3 nucleotides: TGTGCCAGCAGCTCGACAGCGCTTAGCACAGATACGCAGTATTTT. This sequence encodes CASSSTALSTDTQYF.

The V call is TRBV2, the J call TRBJ2-7; D gene uncertain. Germline-derived CDR1 and CDR2 are SNHLY and FYNNEI. The CDR3 sequence is 16 residues long. V was clipped by 1 base and J by 0 bases, with 13 bases between them. The CDR3 DNA follows: TGTGCCAGCAGTGAAGGTGGTAGCCGGTACTCCTACGAGCAGTACTTC. This codes for CASSEGGSRYSYEQYF.

The V gene is TRBV30, the J gene TRBJ1-1; 9 nucleotides agree with TRBD1. V was clipped by 1 base and J by 10 bases; unmatched bases: 4. Germline lookup yields CDR1 GTSNPN and CDR2 SVGIG (reference sequence). The CDR3 runs 12 residues. DNA of the CDR3: TGTGCCTGGAGTGGGTCGGGACAGGGAGCTTTCTTT. Translating it yields CAWSGSGQGAFF.

The DNA for the CDR3 is TGTGCCAGCTCAGCAACAGGCGGGAATCAGCCCCAGCATTTT. Its translation is CASSATGGNQPQHF. V usage is TRBV18 and J usage is TRBJ1-5; TRBD1 is a possible D gene (5 bases). Trimming shortened V by 5 bases and J by 4 bases, and 12 bases separated the two germline ends. The germline V gene encodes CDR1 KGHSH and CDR2 LQKENI. The length of the CDR3 is 14 residues.

The V call is TRBV18, the J call TRBJ2-5; TRBD1 aligns across 7 bases. V shed 6 bases and J 2 bases; nucleotides not matched to a gene: 3. Germline assignment: CDR1 KGHSH and CDR2 LQKENI. The CDR3 totals 13 residues. CDR3 nucleotide sequence: TGTGCCAGCTCCGGGACAGAGCAAGAGACCCAGTACTTC. Translated, it gives CASSGTEQETQYF.

V gene TRBV29-1 combines with J gene TRBJ2-1; possible D gene TRBD1, 7 bases. V was pared by 7 bases and J by 4 bases, with 17 bases between. The CDR3 is made up of 14 amino acids. The germline gives CDR1 SQVTM, CDR2 ANQGSEA. The CDR3 spells CSARETGRYNEQFF. CDR3 coding DNA: TGCAGCGCTAGGGAGACAGGGAGGTACAATGAGCAGTTCTTC.

This clone was counted a few times. This chain joins TRBV30 and TRBJ1-1; D is possibly TRBD1 (5 bases). This CDR3 region has 10 residues. Deletions cut 4 bases from V and 11 bases from J, with 11 bases between. The germline V gene encodes CDR1 GTSNPN and CDR2 SVGIG (reference sequence). For the CDR3, the DNA is TGTGCCTGGATGGGACCCGGGGCTTTCTTT. It translates to CAWMGPGAFF.